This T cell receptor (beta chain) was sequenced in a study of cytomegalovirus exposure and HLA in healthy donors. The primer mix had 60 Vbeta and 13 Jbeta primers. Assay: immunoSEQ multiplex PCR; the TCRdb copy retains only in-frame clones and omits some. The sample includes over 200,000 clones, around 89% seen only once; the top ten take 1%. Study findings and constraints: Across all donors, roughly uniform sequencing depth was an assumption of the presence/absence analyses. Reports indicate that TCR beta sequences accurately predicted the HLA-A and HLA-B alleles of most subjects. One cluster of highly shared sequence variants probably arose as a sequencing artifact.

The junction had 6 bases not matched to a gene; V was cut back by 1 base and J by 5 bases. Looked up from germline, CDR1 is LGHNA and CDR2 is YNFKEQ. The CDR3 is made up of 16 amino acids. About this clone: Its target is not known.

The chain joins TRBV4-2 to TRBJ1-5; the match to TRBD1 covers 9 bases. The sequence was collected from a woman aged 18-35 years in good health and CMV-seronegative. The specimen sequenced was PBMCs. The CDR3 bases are TGTGCCAGCAGCCAAGTTGTTGGGACAGGGTATCAGCCCCAGCATTTT. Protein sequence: CASSQVVGTGYQPQHF.